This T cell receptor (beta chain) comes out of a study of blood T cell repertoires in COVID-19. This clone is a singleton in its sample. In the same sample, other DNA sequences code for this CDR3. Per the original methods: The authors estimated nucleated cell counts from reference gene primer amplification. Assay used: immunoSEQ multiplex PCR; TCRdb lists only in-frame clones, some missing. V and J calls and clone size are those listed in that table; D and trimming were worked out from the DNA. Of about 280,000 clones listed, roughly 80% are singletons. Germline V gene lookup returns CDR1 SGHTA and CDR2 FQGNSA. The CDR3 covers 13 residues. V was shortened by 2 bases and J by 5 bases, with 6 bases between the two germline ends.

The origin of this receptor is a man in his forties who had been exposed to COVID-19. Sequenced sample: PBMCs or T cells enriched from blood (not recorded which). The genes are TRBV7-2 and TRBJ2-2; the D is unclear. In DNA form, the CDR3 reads TGTGCCAGCAGCTTAAGAGCAACCGGGGAGCTGTTTTTT. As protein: CASSLRATGELFF.